The 21 T cell receptor beta chains below come from one sample, sequenced in a study of shared clonotypes between healthy human individuals. Repertoires were generated with immunoSEQ multiplex PCR, while TCRdb's copy carries only in-frame clones and drops some. This sample has fewer than 550,000 clones; over 60% occur once, and the top ten carry around 12%. Sequencing was performed on PBMCs. These receptors came from a woman aged 40 to 50 in good health. Some clones in this sample may be carry-over from other donors' samples.

This clone was counted a few times. In the same sample, other DNA sequences code for this CDR3. The CDR3 nucleotides read TGTGCCAGTAGTATCCCCGGTCAGAACACTGAAGCTTTCTTT. Protein product: CASSIPGQNTEAFF. The J gene is TRBJ1-1, the V gene TRBV19, with no clear D. Germline V gives CDR1 LNHDA, CDR2 SQIVND (reference sequence). The CDR3 is 14 residues long. The ends were cut back, 3 bases at V and 1 base at J, with 9 bases in the middle.

V usage is TRBV2 and J usage is TRBJ1-5; TRBD1 matches at 10 bases. Unmatched junction bases numbered 4, after V lost 6 bases and J lost 2 bases. CDR1 and CDR2 (germline): SNHLY, FYNNEI. CDR3 length: 15 residues. The CDR3 bases are TGTGCCAGCAGCCCCGGACAGGGGGGCAATCAGCCCCAGCATTTT. Translated, it gives CASSPGQGGNQPQHF.

The rearrangement joins TRBV18 to TRBJ2-7, with 8 bases fitting TRBD1. With 7 bases clipped from V and 8 bases from J, the junction kept 10 bases outside the gene matches. The CDR3 runs to 13 residues. In germline, CDR1 is KGHSH, CDR2 LQKENI. CDR3 sequence reads: CASLETGAGKQYF. The DNA of the CDR3 is TGTGCCAGCTTAGAGACAGGGGCTGGGAAGCAGTACTTC.

The chain carries TRBV2 and TRBJ2-7, with D tentatively TRBD2 (6 bases). Trimming cost V 5 bases and J 1 base, with 9 bases left between them. CDR1 SNHLY and CDR2 FYNNEI come from the germline V gene. This CDR3 has 13 residues. The CDR3 loop is CASSWTTSYEQYF. For the CDR3, the DNA is TGTGCCAGCAGTTGGACTACATCCTACGAGCAGTACTTC.

The chain links TRBV5-6 to TRBJ2-7; 9 bases are a match to TRBD2. The CDR3 is made up of 13 amino acids. Per germline, CDR1 SGHDT and CDR2 YYEEEE. The V and J ends lost 1 base and 7 bases, in that order; junction bases with no gene match: 3. The CDR3 DNA reads as TGTGCCAGCAGCTTGTGGCTAGCGGGAGAGCAGTACTTC. This encodes CASSLWLAGEQYF.

This clone was seen only once. This rearrangement joins TRBV29-1 to TRBJ2-7; D not certain. From germline, CDR1 is SQVTM and CDR2 ANQGSEA. There are 14 residues in the CDR3. The V and J ends lost 1 base and 0 bases respectively, with 10 bases between them. The CDR3 here is CSVEAQIGSYEQYF. The DNA of the CDR3 is TGCAGCGTTGAAGCCCAGATTGGCTCCTACGAGCAGTACTTC.

In this sample, this clone turned up once. The gene calls are TRBV5-1 and TRBJ2-3; 13 nucleotides line up with TRBD2. Per the germline V gene, CDR1 is SGHRS and CDR2 is YFSETQ. The CDR3 has 16 residues. Trimming at V came to 4 bases and at J to 6 bases, leaving 8 bases not matched to a gene. This CDR3 is CASSRRSGLAGDTQYF. CDR3 nucleotide sequence: TGCGCCAGCAGCCGGAGATCGGGACTAGCGGGGGATACGCAGTATTTT.

This clone was seen just once. The J gene is TRBJ1-5, the V gene TRBV2; D possibly corresponds to TRBD1 (6 bases). The CDR3 totals 13 residues. Germline-derived CDR1 and CDR2 are SNHLY and FYNNEI. The CDR3, as DNA: TGTGCAACCGATCACAGGGCAGGTCAGCCCCAGCATTTT. Translated, it gives CATDHRAGQPQHF.

CDR3 sequence: CASRRSGRTGNEQFF. The CDR3 DNA reads as TGTGCCAGCAGAAGAAGCGGGAGGACGGGCAATGAGCAGTTCTTC. The chain employs TRBV5-6 and TRBJ2-1; 9 positions match TRBD2. Germline CDR1 SGHDT, CDR2 YYEEEE. The CDR3 length is 15 residues. V gave up 5 bases and J gave up 6 bases; unmatched junction bases: 9.

The chain is built from TRBV30 and TRBJ1-1; D remains ambiguous. Germline V lookup: CDR1 GTSNPN, CDR2 SVGIG (reference sequence). The CDR3 covers 13 residues. V shed 0 bases and J shed 6 bases, with 11 bases lying between them. CDR3: CAWSVSRSSEAFF. The DNA for the CDR3 is TGTGCCTGGAGTGTTAGCAGGAGCTCTGAAGCTTTCTTT.

J is TRBJ2-1 and V is TRBV11-3, with TRBD2 as a possible D gene (7 bases). Trimming cost V 0 bases and J 2 bases, with 11 bases left between them. Germline V gene data show CDR1 as SGHNT and CDR2 as YENEEA. The CDR3 spans 16 residues. Written as DNA, the CDR3 is TGTGCCAGCAGCTTAGATGCGGGGGCACCCTACAATGAGCAGTTCTTC. Translation gives CASSLDAGAPYNEQFF.

The chain couples TRBV11-1 to TRBJ1-1; D is uncertain. This CDR3 has 15 residues. In germline, CDR1 is SGHAT, CDR2 FQDESV (reference sequence). V was shortened by 5 bases and J by 4 bases, with 17 bases between the two germline ends. The CDR3 sequence: CASSPDPGGRTEAFF. The CDR3 nucleotides read TGTGCCAGCAGCCCCGATCCGGGCGGACGCACTGAAGCTTTCTTT. The full variable domain, in which reference TRBV11-1 and TRBJ1-1 provide the parts outside the CDR3, is EAEVAQSPRYKITEKSQAVAFWCDPISGHATLYWYRQILGQGPELLVQFQDESVVDDSQLPKDRFSAERLKGVDSTLKIQPAELGDSAMYLCASSPDPGGRTEAFFGQGTRLTVV.

Worth noting for this clone: Additional DNA sequences in this sample encode the identical CDR3. V and J are TRBV27 and TRBJ2-1; TRBD2 aligns across 11 bases. Germline-derived CDR1 and CDR2 are MNHEY and SMNVEV (reference sequence). The J segment lost 5 bases and the V segment lost 6 bases, leaving 6 bases of the junction unmatched. The length of the CDR3 is 15 residues. In DNA form, the CDR3 reads TGTGCCAGCAGCCTAGGGACTAGCGGAAACAATGAGCAGTTCTTC. This sequence encodes CASSLGTSGNNEQFF.

The V gene is TRBV7-9, the J gene TRBJ1-1; 8 bases map to TRBD1. Germline values: CDR1 SEHNR, CDR2 FQNEAQ (reference sequence). This CDR3 is 13 amino acids long. The junction had 1 base not matched to a gene; V was cut back by 2 bases and J by 5 bases. The CDR3 DNA follows: TGTGCCAGCAGCTTACAGGGGGCAACTGAAGCTTTCTTT. It specifies CASSLQGATEAFF.

The count of this clone is one. The V call is TRBV18, the J call TRBJ2-7; 9 nucleotides align to TRBD2. Germline assignment: CDR1 KGHSH and CDR2 LQKENI. The CDR3 consists of 15 residues. J was trimmed by 6 bases and V by 3 bases; bases with no gene match: 9. CDR3 in DNA: TGTGCCAGCTCACCCTCGGGACTAGCAGTTTTCGAGCAGTACTTC. It yields the protein CASSPSGLAVFEQYF.

The rearrangement links TRBV6-1 to TRBJ2-2; no firm D call. Germline V gives CDR1 MNHNS, CDR2 SASEGT. This CDR3 is 15 amino acids long. The V end was cut by 4 bases, the J end by 1 base, with 10 bases between. The CDR3 coding sequence is TGTGCCAGCAGTGTCTCAGATCTGAACACCGGGGAGCTGTTTTTT. Residues: CASSVSDLNTGELFF.

This chain joins TRBV9 and TRBJ2-2; the match to TRBD2 covers 9 bases. Trimming cost V 3 bases and J 6 bases; bases outside gene matches: 6. The CDR3 is 15 amino acids. CDR1 is SGDLS, CDR2 YYNGEE, per germline. In nucleotides, the CDR3 is TGTGCCAGCAGCGCCCGACTAGCGGCACCCGGGGAGCTGTTTTTT. Translating gives CASSARLAAPGELFF.

V usage is TRBV30 and J usage is TRBJ2-5; maybe TRBD2 (6 bases). The germline V gene encodes CDR1 GTSNPN and CDR2 SVGIG (reference sequence). Trimming took off 3 bases at V and 2 bases at J, with 13 bases between the two ends. The CDR3 extends over 14 amino acids. The CDR3 DNA reads as TGTGCCTGGAGGGGATCAAGCGGGCAAGAGACCCAGTACTTC. This translates into CAWRGSSGQETQYF.

The chain recombines TRBV12-2 with TRBJ2-2; the DNA was not compared with TRBD1, the D call given in the table. TRBV12-2 is recorded as a pseudogene. This CDR3 spans 20 amino acids. CDR3 bases: TGTGCAAGTCGCTTAGCCCTAGTCCGGACAGCCACCTCGAACACCGGGGAGCTGTTTTTT. The encoded protein is CASRLALVRTATSNTGELFF.

The chain carries TRBV28 and TRBJ2-7, with 8 nucleotides matching TRBD2. V lost 10 bases and J lost 3; bases outside the gene matches: 14. The CDR3 has 15 residues. Looked up from germline, CDR1 is MDHEN and CDR2 is SYDVKM. The CDR3 region is CATSSSGRGGYEQYF. The CDR3 DNA sequence: TGTGCCACCTCATCATCCGGGAGGGGTGGCTACGAGCAGTACTTC.

This sequence joins TRBV27 and TRBJ2-7, with 10 bases identical to TRBD2. Trimming cost V 6 bases and J 0 bases; bases outside gene matches: 14. This CDR3 contains 18 residues. Germline V gene data show CDR1 as MNHEY and CDR2 as SMNVEV (reference sequence). CDR3 residues: CASSPRLPGLARSYEQYF. The DNA for the CDR3 is TGTGCCAGCAGCCCCCGCCTTCCGGGACTAGCGCGCTCCTACGAGCAGTACTTC.